The 18 T cell receptor beta chains in this list originate from one sample, sequenced in a study of molecular identifiers for immune sequencing clone quantification. A single record per CDR3 protein comes from TCRdb applying MiXCR to the PCR reads. The data show nearly 8,500 distinct CDR3 sequences, around 33% seen once. Source material: naive CD8+ T cells from blood, with Jurkat cell RNA spiked in. The subset here: FACS-sorted CD8+CD4-CCR7+CD45RA+ naive T cells. The source of these receptors is a human donor in good health. Some libraries in this study had Jurkat cell RNA spiked in.

The chain uses TRBV27 and TRBJ2-6; either TRBD1 or TRBD2 may fit D (6 bases each). Germline V CDR1 and CDR2: MNHEY, SMNVEV (reference sequence). V was clipped by 4 bases and J by 0 bases, with 10 bases between them. This CDR3 is built from 16 residues. Here the CDR3 reads CASSSRGPSGANVLTF. Written as DNA, the CDR3 is TGTGCCAGCAGTTCCCGGGGGCCCTCTGGGGCCAACGTCCTGACTTTC.

This clonotype was detected only once. A read error may be the cause here, since a much bigger clone is one base away. The genes are TRBV4-1 and TRBJ2-5, with TRBD2 as a possible D gene (6 bases). The CDR3 has 11 residues. Germline CDR1 and CDR2: MGHRA and YSYEKL. CDR3 region: CASSPGEPQYF. The CDR3 coding sequence is TGCGCCAGCAGCCCGGGAGAGCCCCAGTACTTC.

J is TRBJ2-2 and V is TRBV14, with D unresolved. The V gene's germline CDR1 is SGHDN and CDR2 FVKESK. This CDR3 has 11 amino acids. V lost 3 bases and J 7 bases, leaving 3 bases between the germline ends. The CDR3 DNA reads TGTGCCAGCAGCCAGGGCGGGGAGCTGTTTTTT. Protein: CASSQGGELFF.

This clonotype was picked up a small number of times. The genes are TRBV20-1 and TRBJ2-3; D unresolved. CDR3 size: 16 residues. The germline gives CDR1 DFQATT, CDR2 SNEGSKA (reference sequence). V was shortened by 0 bases and J by 2 bases, with 15 bases between the two germline ends. The chain's CDR3 is CSARDDILSLTDTQYF. In DNA, the CDR3 is TGCAGTGCTAGAGATGACATCCTATCTCTCACAGATACGCAGTATTTT.

The J gene is TRBJ1-2, the V gene TRBV5-6; 10 positions match TRBD1. After removal of 0 bases from V and 5 bases from J, the junction contained 1 base not matched to a gene. The CDR3 is made up of 14 amino acids. Germline V gives CDR1 SGHDT, CDR2 YYEEEE. DNA for the CDR3: TGTGCCAGCAGCTTGGGGACAGGGGGATATGGCTACACCTTC. This gives the protein CASSLGTGGYGYTF.

As to this clonotype: Given a much more abundant clone one base away, this may be a read error. The chain joins TRBV29-1 to TRBJ2-3, with D tentatively TRBD1 (5 bases). The CDR3 loop spans 16 amino acids. The germline gives CDR1 SQVTM, CDR2 ANQGSEA. The CDR3 region is CCVVVGQERWTDTQYF. The CDR3 DNA reads TGCTGCGTTGTAGTGGGGCAGGAACGATGGACAGATACGCAGTATTTT.

The CDR3 loop is CASRWAYEQFF. CDR3 in DNA: TGTGCCAGCCGTTGGGCTTATGAGCAGTTCTTC. The V gene is TRBV27, the J gene TRBJ2-1, with D unclear. V lost 8 bases, J lost 8 bases, and 10 bases lay in between. This CDR3 has 11 residues. Germline loops: CDR1 MNHEY, CDR2 SMNVEV (reference sequence).

The chain is built from TRBV19 and TRBJ2-1; TRBD2 might be the D (6 bases). CDR3 size: 18 residues. The V gene's germline CDR1 is LNHDA and CDR2 SQIVND (reference sequence). Trimming left V 3 bases short and J 4 bases short, with 22 bases between. DNA of the CDR3: TGTGCCAGTAGTATTTTTGGGCGGGAAAGAACTCGGTACAATGAGCAGTTCTTC. Protein sequence: CASSIFGRERTRYNEQFF.

V usage is TRBV27 and J usage is TRBJ2-5; 14 nucleotides align to TRBD2. J was trimmed by 5 bases and V by 5 bases; bases with no gene match: 7. The CDR3 has 16 residues. Germline V gene sequence: CDR1 MNHEY, CDR2 SMNVEV (reference sequence). DNA of the CDR3: TGTGCCAGCAGTCCGGGACTAGCGGGAGTCGGGGAGACCCAGTACTTC. This translates into CASSPGLAGVGETQYF.

The genes are TRBV18 and TRBJ2-3; D ambiguous. Trimming pared 0 bases from V and 5 bases from J, leaving 3 bases between. The CDR3 spans 12 residues. In germline, CDR1 is KGHSH, CDR2 LQKENI. The CDR3: CASSPPLDTQYF. Here the CDR3 DNA reads TGTGCCAGCTCACCACCGTTAGATACGCAGTATTTT. Supplemented by reference TRBV18 and TRBJ2-3, the full variable domain reads NAGVMQNPRHLVRRRGQEARLRCSPMKGHSHVYWYRQLPEEGLKFMVYLQKENIIDESGMPKERFSAEFPKEGPSILRIQQVVRGDSAAYFCASSPPLDTQYFGPGTRLTVL.

The table lists this clonotype with a few counts. This chain connects TRBV28 to TRBJ2-1, with TRBD2 identical over 10 bases. V shed 5 bases, J shed 0 bases, and the junction held 7 bases outside the gene matches. Germline lookup yields CDR1 MDHEN and CDR2 SYDVKM. The length of the CDR3 is 17 residues. CDR3 in amino acids: CASSPGLAKSSYNEQFF. The CDR3 region has the DNA TGTGCCAGCAGTCCGGGACTAGCGAAAAGCTCCTACAATGAGCAGTTCTTC.

This clonotype qualifies as medium-sized. The chain recombines TRBV28 with TRBJ2-5; D not resolved. The CDR3 is made up of 16 amino acids. Germline lookup yields CDR1 MDHEN and CDR2 SYDVKM. V was trimmed by 2 bases and J by 8 bases, leaving 21 bases between them. CDR3 region: CASSLGEYSGQDTQYF. CDR3 nucleotide sequence: TGTGCCAGCAGTTTAGGGGAATACAGTGGCCAGGACACCCAGTACTTC.

In its sample, this clonotype is medium-sized. V is TRBV6-5 and J is TRBJ1-5; D possibly corresponds to TRBD1 (6 bases). Trimming pared 5 bases from V and 4 bases from J, leaving 15 bases between. Germline-derived CDR1 and CDR2 are MNHEY and SVGAGI. The CDR3 contains 15 residues. The CDR3 reads CASSLASGANQPQHF. The CDR3 DNA follows: TGTGCCAGCAGTCTCGCGTCGGGGGCTAATCAGCCCCAGCATTTT.

The chain uses TRBV5-1 and TRBJ1-5, with D unresolved. The CDR3 totals 13 residues. The ends were cut back, 5 bases at V and 0 bases at J, with 6 bases in the middle. Germline V CDR1 and CDR2: SGHRS, YFSETQ. The CDR3 spells CASRRGSNQPQHF. Here the CDR3 DNA reads TGCGCCAGCAGACGAGGTAGCAATCAGCCCCAGCATTTT.

Regarding this clonotype: The CDR3 ends on some other residue instead of the conserved phenylalanine or tryptophan, so this is likely a read error. The chain joins TRBV13 to TRBJ2-1, with 9 bases aligning to TRBD1. The junction had 3 bases not matched to a gene; V was cut back by 4 bases and J by 2 bases. CDR1 is PRHDT and CDR2 is FYEKMQ in the germline V gene (reference sequence). The CDR3 consists of 15 residues. The CDR3 coding sequence is TGTGCCAGCAGCTACCGGGACAGGGCCTACAATGAGCAGTTCTTA. Amino acid sequence: CASSYRDRAYNEQFL.

To note about this clonotype: A much larger clone differs from this one at a single base, so this may be a read error. The chain uses TRBV7-2 and TRBJ2-3, with 7 bases identical to TRBD2. The CDR3 runs 13 residues. Germline V gene lookup returns CDR1 SGHTA and CDR2 FQGNSA. The CDR3 spells CAGSLLATDTQYF. The CDR3 region has the DNA TGTGCCGGCAGCTTACTAGCGACAGATACGCAGTATTTT. Based on the CDR3 plus reference TRBV7-2 and TRBJ2-3, the full variable domain is GAGVSQSPSNKVTEKGKDVELRCDPISGHTALYWYRQSLGQGLEFLIYFQGNSAPDKSGLPSDRFSAERTGGSVSTLTIQRTQQEDSAVYLCAGSLLATDTQYFGPGTRLTVL.

The CDR3 DNA sequence: TGTGCCAGCAGCCCGATTAGGGGTAAGAATCAGCCCCAGCATTTT. Amino acid sequence: CASSPIRGKNQPQHF. This chain links TRBV7-2 with TRBJ1-5, with D maybe TRBD1 (5 bases). This CDR3 is 15 amino acids long. Germline CDR1 reads SGHTA; CDR2 reads FQGNSA. The V and J ends lost 5 bases and 4 bases respectively, with 15 bases between them.

Turning to this clonotype: Germline is not matched at one junction end, which may reflect a read error. The chain links TRBV27 to TRBJ2-5; D perhaps matches TRBD2 (5 bases). TRBJ2-1 matches the DNA end more closely, so the J call is doubtful. The germline V gene encodes CDR1 MNHEY and CDR2 SMNVEV (reference sequence). CDR3 length equals 11 residues. The CDR3 nucleotides read TGTGCCGGCAGGTTGGGAGAGACCCAGTTCTTC. Its translation: CAGRLGETQFF.